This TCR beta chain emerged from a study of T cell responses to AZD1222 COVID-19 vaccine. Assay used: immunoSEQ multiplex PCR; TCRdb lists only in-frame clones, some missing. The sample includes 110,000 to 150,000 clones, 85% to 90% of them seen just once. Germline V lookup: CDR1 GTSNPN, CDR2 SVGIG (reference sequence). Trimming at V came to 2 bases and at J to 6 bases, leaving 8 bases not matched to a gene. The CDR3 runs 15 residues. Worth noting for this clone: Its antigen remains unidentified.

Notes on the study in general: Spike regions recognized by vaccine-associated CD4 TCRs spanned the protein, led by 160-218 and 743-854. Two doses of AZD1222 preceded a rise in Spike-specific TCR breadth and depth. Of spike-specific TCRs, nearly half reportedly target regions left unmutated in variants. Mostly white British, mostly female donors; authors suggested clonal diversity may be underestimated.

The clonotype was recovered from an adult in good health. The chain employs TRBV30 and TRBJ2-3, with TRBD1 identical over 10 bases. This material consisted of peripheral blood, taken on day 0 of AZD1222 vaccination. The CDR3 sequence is CAWSRGQGRGDTQYF. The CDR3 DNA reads TGTGCCTGGAGTAGGGGACAGGGGAGAGGTGATACGCAGTATTTT.